This entry lists 32 T cell receptor beta chains sequenced from one sample in a study of Graves' ophthalmopathy and Graves' hyperthyroidism. The sequenced template was RNA, covering the TCR beta CDR3 region. RT-PCR in the first round used HTBI primers; a second-round multiplex PCR followed. Via MiXCR, TCRdb re-called the multiplex PCR reads, giving one row per CDR3 protein. The table shows roughly 400,000 distinct CDR3 sequences, with 15% to 17% occurring only once. The specimen was peripheral blood. Source of these receptors: a woman under 30 with stable Graves' hyperthyroidism.

This clonotype occurred many times. The chain joins TRBV12-3 or TRBV12-4 to TRBJ1-5, with a weak D call TRBD1 (6 bases). V dropped 4 bases and J dropped 1 base, with 8 bases sitting between them. The CDR3 has 14 residues. CDR3 residues: CASSSGQSNQPQHF. Here the CDR3 DNA reads TGTGCCAGCAGTTCCGGACAGAGCAATCAGCCCCAGCATTTT.

This clonotype was seen repeatedly, ten times or more. J is TRBJ1-1 and V is TRBV19; 7 nucleotides agree with TRBD1. V lost 5 bases and J lost 10; bases outside the gene matches: 19. This CDR3 has 16 residues. The germline V gene has CDR1 LNHDA and CDR2 SQIVND (reference sequence). CDR3 nucleotide sequence: TGTGCCAGTAGTCCGGGGACAGTCCGTACGATTGGGGCAGCTTTCTTT. Its translation is CASSPGTVRTIGAAFF.

This clonotype was seen at least ten times. The rearrangement joins TRBV7-2 to TRBJ1-5, with D possibly matching TRBD1 (6 bases). V shed 6 bases and J shed 7 bases, with 16 bases lying between them. Per the germline V gene, CDR1 is SGHTA and CDR2 is FQGNSA. The CDR3 is 14 residues long. This chain's CDR3 is CASRKQGGDQPQHF. CDR3 coding DNA: TGTGCCAGCAGAAAACAGGGAGGGGACCAGCCCCAGCATTTT.

There are many counts of this clonotype. The chain recombines TRBV12-3 or TRBV12-4 with TRBJ1-5, with D perhaps TRBD1 (5 bases). The ends were cut back, 2 bases at V and 0 bases at J, with 14 bases in the middle. The length of the CDR3 is 17 residues. CDR3 loop: CASSLFCREGSNQPQHF. The CDR3 DNA sequence: TGTGCCAGCAGTTTATTCTGCAGGGAGGGTAGCAATCAGCCCCAGCATTTT.

The table lists this clonotype with many counts. The chain combines TRBV27 with TRBJ1-2; the D is unclear. This CDR3 region has 12 residues. V shed 5 bases and J shed 8 bases, with 12 bases lying between them. Germline CDR1 reads MNHEY; CDR2 reads SMNVEV (reference sequence). The CDR3 reads CASSARNGGYTF. The CDR3 nucleotides read TGTGCCAGCAGTGCTCGAAACGGCGGCTACACCTTC.

There are many counts of this clonotype. The V gene is TRBV12-3 or TRBV12-4, the J gene TRBJ1-6; no reliable D call. Trimming removed 5 bases from V and 9 bases from J, with 5 bases in between. The CDR3 spans 11 residues. The CDR3 DNA reads as TGTGCCAGCAGTACTGGTTCACCCCTCCACTTT. Translated: CASSTGSPLHF.

The chain recombines TRBV6-4 with TRBJ2-5, with 8 bases that match TRBD1. Trimming at V came to 0 bases and at J to 5 bases, leaving 2 bases not matched to a gene. CDR3 length: 14 residues. The germline V gene encodes CDR1 MRHNA and CDR2 SNTAGT. The CDR3 DNA is TGTGCCAGCAGTGACTCCCAGGGGGCGGAGACCCAGTACTTC. It encodes CASSDSQGAETQYF.

This clonotype was detected many times. The rearrangement links TRBV12-3 or TRBV12-4 to TRBJ2-5; D is ambiguous. This CDR3 comprises 13 residues. Trimming stripped 5 bases from V and 3 bases from J, with 10 bases between. CDR3 bases: TGTGCCAGCAGTCCCCCGTTCGAAGAGACCCAGTACTTC. Translating it yields CASSPPFEETQYF.

This clonotype was recorded at least ten times. The chain carries TRBV20-1 and TRBJ2-5, with D uncertain. CDR3 length equals 13 residues. Germline lookup yields CDR1 DFQATT and CDR2 SNEGSKA (reference sequence). V was cut by 3 bases and J by 4 bases, with 12 bases left in between. CDR3 region: CSARETTGETQYF. The CDR3 bases are TGCAGTGCTAGGGAAACGACGGGAGAGACCCAGTACTTC.

In this sample, this clonotype turned up many times. This rearrangement joins TRBV7-2 to TRBJ2-6; D not certain. The CDR3 is 12 residues long. CDR1 is SGHTA, CDR2 FQGNSA, per germline. V was trimmed by 5 bases and J by 10 bases, leaving 9 bases between them. This CDR3 is CASSPFSNVLTF. In DNA form, the CDR3 reads TGTGCCAGCAGCCCGTTCTCGAACGTCCTGACTTTC.

This clonotype showed up just a few times. The genes are TRBV19 and TRBJ1-4; D remains ambiguous. Germline-derived CDR1 and CDR2 are LNHDA and SQIVND (reference sequence). The CDR3 totals 14 residues. V lost 6 bases, J lost 7 bases, and 15 bases lay in between. CDR3 nucleotides: TGTGCCAGTAGGCCCCGCGGGGTTGTTGAAAAACTGTTTTTT. Translation gives CASRPRGVVEKLFF.

This clonotype was picked up many times. A much bigger clone sits one base away, suggesting this may be a read error. The gene calls are TRBV12-3 or TRBV12-4 and TRBJ1-5, with no clear D. This CDR3 comprises 13 residues. Trimming left V 5 bases short and J 2 bases short, with 7 bases between. The CDR3 nucleotides are TGTGCCAGCAGTGGACGGGGCAATCAGCCCCAGCATTTT. Its translation is CASSGRGNQPQHF.

The genes are TRBV6-2 or TRBV6-3 and TRBJ1-4; D not resolved. The germline V gene has CDR1 MNHEY and CDR2 SVGEGT. This CDR3 spans 14 amino acids. V lost 2 bases to trimming and J lost 7 bases, with 11 bases between them. The CDR3 sequence is CASSYRGGREKLFF. CDR3 DNA: TGTGCCAGCAGTTACCGGGGAGGGCGTGAAAAACTGTTTTTT.

The rearrangement uses TRBV4-1 and TRBJ1-5; D gene unclear. The CDR3 totals 16 residues. V was pared by 1 base and J by 9 bases, with 19 bases between. Germline CDR1 and CDR2: MGHRA and YSYEKL. The CDR3 sequence: CASSQVWAAPDRPQHF. The CDR3 nucleotides are TGCGCCAGCAGCCAAGTTTGGGCGGCCCCCGATCGGCCCCAGCATTTT.

Points on this clonotype: A read error is possible here, since a much larger clone lies one base away. The chain links TRBV11-2 to TRBJ2-7; D is ambiguous. Per the germline V gene, CDR1 is SGHAT and CDR2 is FQNNGV. The CDR3 has 11 residues. The CDR3 here is CASSAKYEHYF. CDR3 bases: TGTGCCAGCAGCGCCAAGTACGAGCATTACTTC.

This clonotype was observed at least ten times. V and J are TRBV2 and TRBJ2-7, with D possibly TRBD2 on 6 matching bases. The CDR3 covers 12 residues. The germline CDR1 and CDR2 sequences are SNHLY and FYNNEI. The ends were cut back, 6 bases at V and 6 bases at J, with 12 bases in the middle. The CDR3 is CASRWGGSEQYF. The CDR3 DNA reads TGTGCCAGCAGATGGGGAGGCAGCGAGCAGTACTTC. Looking up the rest from reference TRBV2 and TRBJ2-7 gives the full variable domain: EPEVTQTPSHQVTQMGQEVILRCVPISNHLYFYWYRQILGQKVEFLVSFYNNEISEKSEIFDDQFSVERPDGSNFTLKIRSTKLEDSAMYFCASRWGGSEQYFGPGTRLTVT.

Many counts were recorded for this clonotype. The gene calls are TRBV20-1 and TRBJ2-5, with D perhaps TRBD2 (6 bases). Looked up from germline, CDR1 is DFQATT and CDR2 is SNEGSKA (reference sequence). V was clipped by 6 bases and J by 1 base, with 18 bases between them. The CDR3 sequence is 15 residues long. The chain's CDR3 is CSAQDGGRIQETQYF. The CDR3 DNA is TGCAGTGCCCAGGACGGGGGACGGATCCAAGAGACCCAGTACTTC.

The V call is TRBV5-1, the J call TRBJ1-1; TRBD1 aligns across 12 bases. The CDR3 sequence is 17 residues long. Germline V gives CDR1 SGHRS, CDR2 YFSETQ. V lost 2 bases to trimming and J lost 3 bases; unmatched junction nucleotides: 8. This CDR3 is CASSFAGTGGLDTEAFF. The CDR3 bases are TGCGCCAGCAGCTTCGCCGGGACAGGGGGCCTGGACACTGAAGCTTTCTTT.

This clonotype was seen repeatedly, ten times or more. This chain joins TRBV13 and TRBJ2-3; possible D gene TRBD1, 6 bases. The V end was cut by 3 bases, the J end by 3 bases, with 7 bases between. The CDR3 contains 13 residues. The germline V gene encodes CDR1 PRHDT and CDR2 FYEKMQ (reference sequence). CDR3 amino acids: CASSLGATDTQYF. The DNA for the CDR3 is TGTGCCAGCAGCTTGGGGGCGACAGATACGCAGTATTTT.

In regard to this clonotype: Germline is not matched at one junction end, which may reflect a read error. The chain couples TRBV18 to TRBJ1-1; D gene uncertain. In germline, CDR1 is KGHSH, CDR2 LQKENI. This CDR3 comprises 14 residues. The CDR3 reads CTSSPTVEGTEAFF. In DNA, the CDR3 is TGTACCAGCTCACCTACAGTTGAAGGCACTGAAGCTTTCTTT.

This clonotype was seen ten or more times. The chain uses TRBV6-1 and TRBJ2-7; 10 nucleotides line up with TRBD1. Germline-derived CDR1 and CDR2 are MNHNS and SASEGT. V dropped 7 bases and J dropped 5; count of bases not matched to a gene: 11. This CDR3 is built from 15 residues. The DNA of the CDR3 is TGTGCCAGCAACGGACAGGGGGTTTTTCCCCACGAGCAGTACTTC. Translating gives CASNGQGVFPHEQYF.

This clonotype was counted many times. The genes are TRBV6-2 or TRBV6-3 and TRBJ2-7; 9 nucleotides align to TRBD1. The CDR3 has 14 residues. CDR1 MNHEY and CDR2 SVGEGT come from the germline V gene. J was trimmed by 5 bases and V by 4 bases; bases with no gene match: 6. The CDR3 is CASSLDRGTDEQYF. The CDR3 DNA follows: TGTGCCAGCAGTTTAGACAGGGGGACCGACGAGCAGTACTTC.

This clonotype was detected ten times or more. The V and J genes are TRBV20-1 and TRBJ2-5; a possible D gene is TRBD1 (7 bases). There are 16 residues in the CDR3. Germline lookup yields CDR1 DFQATT and CDR2 SNEGSKA (reference sequence). V lost 3 bases and J 3 bases, leaving 20 bases between the germline ends. Written as DNA, the CDR3 is TGCAGTGCTAGCCCGACAGGGACTTCGCCCAAAGAGACCCAGTACTTC. Protein sequence: CSASPTGTSPKETQYF.

This clonotype occurred many times. The gene calls are TRBV6-1 and TRBJ2-5; 14 nucleotides match TRBD2. This CDR3 has 17 residues. Germline loops: CDR1 MNHNS, CDR2 SASEGT. V dropped 2 bases and J dropped 2; count of bases not matched to a gene: 4. CDR3 nucleotides: TGTGCCAGCAGTGAAAGGGGACTAGCGGGGGCTCAAGAGACCCAGTACTTC. Translating gives CASSERGLAGAQETQYF.

V gene TRBV7-9 combines with J gene TRBJ2-2; D remains unclear. Germline V lookup: CDR1 SEHNR, CDR2 FQNEAQ (reference sequence). The V end was cut by 2 bases, the J end by 0 bases, with 10 bases between. The CDR3 totals 16 residues. Here the CDR3 reads CASSLLGYPNTGELFF. The CDR3 DNA reads as TGTGCCAGCAGCTTACTGGGCTACCCGAACACCGGGGAGCTGTTTTTT.

The sample holds many counts of this clonotype. The gene calls are TRBV4-2 and TRBJ1-6; possible D gene TRBD1, 5 bases. CDR3 length equals 14 residues. Trimming stripped 1 base from V and 7 bases from J, with 8 bases between. Germline lookup yields CDR1 LGHNA and CDR2 YNFKEQ. This CDR3 is CASSQGRQNSPLHF. DNA of the CDR3: TGTGCCAGCAGCCAAGGCAGACAGAATTCACCCCTCCACTTT.

Regarding this clonotype: A clone one base away is much larger, so this may be a read error. The chain is built from TRBV5-1 and TRBJ2-7; a possible D gene is TRBD1 (6 bases). Germline V lookup: CDR1 SGHRS, CDR2 YFSETQ. The CDR3 totals 15 residues. CDR3 sequence (DNA): TGCGCCAGCAGCTTGGAAGGGGGAATCTCCGACGAGCAGTACTTC. Protein sequence: CASSLEGGISDEQYF. The whole variable domain, filled in from reference TRBV5-1 and TRBJ2-7, reads KAGVTQTPRYLIKTRGQQVTLSCSPISGHRSVSWYQQTPGQGLQFLFEYFSETQRNKGNFPGRFSGRQFSNSRSEMNVSTLELGDSALYLCASSLEGGISDEQYFGPGTRLTVT.

The chain carries TRBV9 and TRBJ1-2; D ambiguous. The V end was cut by 0 bases, the J end by 2 bases, with 5 bases between. The CDR3 extends over 13 amino acids. Germline V lookup: CDR1 SGDLS, CDR2 YYNGEE. The chain's CDR3 is CASSVANNYGYTF. The CDR3 DNA is TGTGCCAGCAGCGTAGCAAACAACTATGGCTACACCTTC.

In its sample, this clonotype was seen many times. This chain uses TRBV6-5 with TRBJ1-1; D is unresolved. V was trimmed by 7 bases and J by 0 bases, leaving 6 bases between them. Germline V CDR1 and CDR2: MNHEY, SVGAGI. CDR3 size: 12 residues. CDR3 residues: CASKGLNTEAFF. CDR3 DNA: TGTGCCAGCAAAGGGCTGAACACTGAAGCTTTCTTT.

Many counts were recorded for this clonotype. The chain joins TRBV6-1 to TRBJ2-7, with TRBD1 identical over 7 bases. CDR1 MNHNS and CDR2 SASEGT come from the germline V gene. The CDR3 is made up of 19 amino acids. With 1 base clipped from V and 1 base from J, the junction kept 16 bases outside the gene matches. CDR3 nucleotide sequence: TGTGCCAGCAGTGAAGACTTTCGGCTCTTAAGGGACAGTTCCTACGAGCAGTACTTC. Its translation is CASSEDFRLLRDSSYEQYF.

This clonotype was counted at least ten times. The chain joins TRBV12-3 or TRBV12-4 to TRBJ2-6; D is uncertain. The length of the CDR3 is 16 residues. Trimming left V 10 bases short and J 2 bases short, with 18 bases between. The CDR3 bases are TGTGCCACCTCTTCTTGGGTGGTAGCTGGGGCCAACGTCCTGACTTTC. Translated, it gives CATSSWVVAGANVLTF.

The chain is built from TRBV19 and TRBJ1-2, with D tentatively TRBD1 (5 bases). CDR1 LNHDA and CDR2 SQIVND come from the germline V gene (reference sequence). The CDR3 loop spans 14 amino acids. V was pared by 5 bases and J by 2 bases, with 12 bases between. The CDR3 sequence is CASSVGTGNYGYTF. The CDR3 nucleotides read TGTGCCAGTAGTGTTGGTACAGGCAACTATGGCTACACCTTC.